Listed here is a single TCR beta chain. Original handling: Estimation of nucleated cell counts was performed using reference gene primer amplification. Some clones are missing from TCRdb's copy, which holds only in-frame ones; the method was immunoSEQ multiplex PCR. D and trimming were read from the DNA, whereas the V and J calls and clone size are those reported in that table. The profile covers 180,000 or so clones, with roughly 88% appearing a single time and 10% to 15% taken by the ten largest. Clinical histories supplied by participants themselves formed the basis of cohort assignment. Symptom resolution, clearance, or two negative PCRs marked the recovered donors of Cohort 3. Germline-derived CDR1 and CDR2 are SQVTM and ANQGSEA. Losses at the gene ends were 4 bases for V and 5 bases for J; bases not matched to a gene: 5. CDR3 length equals 13 residues. These data come from a study of blood T cell repertoires in COVID-19.

The sample was PBMCs or T cells enriched from blood (not recorded which). This sequence was found in a woman in her fifties or sixties who had recovered from COVID-19. V and J are TRBV29-1 and TRBJ2-5; 9 bases align to TRBD1. CDR3 sequence reads: CSVGGTGSETQYF. The CDR3 nucleotides are TGCAGCGTTGGGGGGACAGGGTCCGAGACCCAGTACTTC.